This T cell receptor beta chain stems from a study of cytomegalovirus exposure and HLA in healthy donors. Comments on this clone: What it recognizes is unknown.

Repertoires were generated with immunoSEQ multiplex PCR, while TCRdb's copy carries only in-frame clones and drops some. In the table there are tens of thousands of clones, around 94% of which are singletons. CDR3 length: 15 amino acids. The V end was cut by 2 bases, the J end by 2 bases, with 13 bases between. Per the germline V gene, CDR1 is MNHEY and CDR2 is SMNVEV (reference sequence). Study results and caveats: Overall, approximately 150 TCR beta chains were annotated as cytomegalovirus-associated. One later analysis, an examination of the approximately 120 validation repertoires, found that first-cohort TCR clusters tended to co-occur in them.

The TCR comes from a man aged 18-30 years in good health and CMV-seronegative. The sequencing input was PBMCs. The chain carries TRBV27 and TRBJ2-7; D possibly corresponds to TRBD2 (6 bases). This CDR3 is CASSLKLATTYEQYF. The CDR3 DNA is TGTGCCAGCAGTTTAAAACTAGCTACCACCTACGAGCAGTACTTC.